The 5 T cell receptor beta chains in this list originate from one sample, sequenced in a study of cytotoxic CD8 clonotypes in ibrutinib-treated CLL. TCRdb's table, derived via immunoSEQ multiplex PCR, lists solely in-frame clones and lacks some. Of hundreds of thousands of clones in the sample, 70% were seen once. This specimen was PBMCs, taken after 24 months of ibrutinib treatment. Receptor source: a human donor with chronic lymphocytic leukemia.

The chain links TRBV11-2 to TRBJ2-3; D remains unclear. In germline, CDR1 is SGHAT, CDR2 FQNNGV. This CDR3 comprises 15 residues. Trimming left V 7 bases short and J 0 bases short, with 14 bases between. The CDR3 region has the DNA TGTGCCAGCACCTTGGGGTTCGCTAGCACAGATACGCAGTATTTT. Its translation is CASTLGFASTDTQYF.

The V call is TRBV18, the J call TRBJ1-4, with D tentatively TRBD1 (6 bases). Per the germline V gene, CDR1 is KGHSH and CDR2 is LQKENI. The CDR3 has 15 amino acids. V was shortened by 2 bases and J by 2 bases, with 9 bases between the two germline ends. The CDR3 here is CASSPNQGTNEKLFF. CDR3 DNA sequence: TGTGCCAGCTCACCAAATCAGGGGACTAATGAAAAACTGTTTTTT.

This clone showed up just a few times. V usage is TRBV7-3 and J usage is TRBJ2-2; 8 positions agree with TRBD1. V was pared by 3 bases and J by 4 bases, with 4 bases of the junction left unmatched. The CDR3 covers 15 residues. Germline lookup yields CDR1 SGHTA and CDR2 FQGTGA. The chain's CDR3 is CASSLTGDSTGELFF. The CDR3 bases are TGTGCCAGCAGCTTGACAGGGGATTCCACCGGGGAGCTGTTTTTT.

The V and J genes are TRBV6-5 and TRBJ1-4, with D possibly TRBD1 on 5 matching bases. The CDR3 runs to 12 residues. CDR1 and CDR2 from the germline V gene are MNHEY and SVGAGI. Trimming took 6 bases from V and 8 from J, leaving 10 bases between them. The CDR3 sequence is CASRRGEEKLFF. CDR3 bases: TGTGCCAGCAGGAGGGGCGAGGAAAAACTGTTTTTT.

J is TRBJ1-1 and V is TRBV27; D unresolved. This CDR3 has 13 amino acids. In germline, CDR1 is MNHEY, CDR2 SMNVEV (reference sequence). Trimming pared 0 bases from V and 8 bases from J, leaving 10 bases between. CDR3 DNA sequence: TGTGCCAGCAGTTTATCGTCGAATAGGGAAGCTTTCTTT. It yields the protein CASSLSSNREAFF.